This T cell receptor beta chain was identified in a study of T cells in women clearing cervical HPV infection. Study information: Case blood drawn at lesion detection; control blood after infection cleared.

Generated by immunoSEQ multiplex PCR, the TCRdb table keeps only in-frame clones and is missing some. In total, the table holds approximately 35,000 clones. Remarks on this clone: The sequence runs out 3 residues before the end of the CDR3; the remainder is reconstructed from the germline J gene.

CDR1 and CDR2 (germline): MNHEY, SVGEGT. The CDR3 is 13 residues long. The V and J ends lost 7 bases and 5 bases respectively, with 14 bases between them. This clonotype was sampled from a woman aged 18-70 years with a cervical HPV16 infection that either progressed to CIN3+ or cleared (not recorded which). The chain employs TRBV6-2 or TRBV6-3 and TRBJ1-2; D is perhaps TRBD1 (6 bases). The sequenced sample consisted of blood buffy coat. Incomplete CDR3 DNA: TGTGCCAGCACCAACAGGGATTCTTATGGC. Residues: CASTNRDSYG. The full CDR3 protein reads CASTNRDSYGYTF.